The entry below gives a single T cell receptor beta chain sequence along with its context. V was trimmed by 3 bases and J by 4 bases, leaving 13 bases between them. Looked up from germline, CDR1 is GTSNPN and CDR2 is SVGIG (reference sequence). This CDR3 has 13 amino acids. The data belong to a study of OX40 agonist ivuxolimab in advanced cancers. Produced via immunoSEQ multiplex PCR; TCRdb's table is partial and in-frame only. The sample has fewer than 95,000 clones, more than 80% seen once. The V call is TRBV30, the J call TRBJ2-7; weak D call: TRBD2 (6 bases). The origin of this receptor is an adult with an advanced solid tumor such as melanoma, head and neck, liver or kidney cancer. The sample in question was CD4+ or CD8+ T cells sorted from blood, obtained in a trial of the OX40 agonist ivuxolimab. CDR3 sequence: CAWSSGTGYEQYF. The CDR3 coding sequence is TGTGCCTGGAGCAGTGGGACTGGTTACGAGCAGTACTTC. The full variable domain, rest sourced from reference TRBV30 and TRBJ2-7, is SQTIHQWPATLVQPVGSPLSLECTVEGTSNPNLYWYRQAAGRGLQLLFYSVGIGQISSEVPQNLSASRPQDRQFILSSKKLLLSDSGFYLCAWSSGTGYEQYFGPGTRLTVT.